This T cell receptor (beta chain) was recovered during a study of Graves' ophthalmopathy and Graves' hyperthyroidism. Study conclusions and caveats: Ophthalmopathy progression cases were predicted by the model with roughly 70% sensitivity and 72% to 80% specificity.

This clonotype has more than one count but fewer than ten. Its antigen is undetermined. Per the germline V gene, CDR1 is KGHDR and CDR2 is SFDVKD. The CDR3 is made up of 15 amino acids. V dropped 6 bases and J dropped 4 bases, with 15 bases sitting between them. Participants with hyperthyroidism, aged 18 to 65, were newly diagnosed with under 2 months' duration. Each diagnosis was determined on the basis of clinical symptoms, serum thyroxine, TRAb, thyroid ultrasound and orbital computed tomography. From RNA, the CDR3 regions of TCR beta chains were amplified and sequenced. The first round was an RT-PCR with HTBI primers, and the second round was a multiplex PCR. Each CDR3 protein is one row after TCRdb ran MiXCR on the multiplex PCR reads. The repertoire has 580,000 or so distinct CDR3 sequences, approximately 35% of them found once; the top ten carry around 4%.

This receptor was taken from an adult man with Graves' hyperthyroidism. Input material: peripheral blood or thyroid tissue (not recorded which). V is TRBV24-1 and J is TRBJ2-1; TRBD1 might be the D (6 bases). DNA for the CDR3: TGTGCCACCAGTAAAGGGGGTACAGGATACAATGAGCAGTTCTTC. Protein sequence: CATSKGGTGYNEQFF.